Given below is one T cell receptor (beta chain) in context. The protocol was immunoSEQ multiplex PCR, while the TCRdb copy is restricted to in-frame clones and leaves out a portion. The sample has about 65,000 clones; over 75% are singletons. This specimen belongs to a study of control samples from healthy donors and cancer patients. The CDR3 is made up of 16 amino acids. Germline loops: CDR1 SNHLY, CDR2 FYNNEI. V was cut by 6 bases and J by 2 bases, with 17 bases left in between. Material: PBMCs. The V call is TRBV2, the J call TRBJ1-5; tentative D call: TRBD1 (5 bases). This TCR came from a woman in her forties or fifties with colorectal cancer. Written as DNA, the CDR3 is TGTGCCAGCAGGCAGGGATTGGGGGGGGGCAATCAGCCCCAGCATTTT. Translating gives CASRQGLGGGNQPQHF.